Below are 8 T cell receptor beta chains sequenced from a single sample in a study of beta chain features in type 1 diabetes. Isolated RNA was reverse transcribed in full, so expressed TCRB transcripts were sequenced. Data came from immunoSEQ multiplex PCR; TCRdb stores just in-frame clones and leaves some out. The sample carries 600,000 to 750,000 clones, roughly an eighth recorded once. The antigens these receptors bind are not known. Broader study findings: Type 1 diabetes patients showed a moderate but significant shortening of TCRB CDR3s in all four CD4+ subsets.

Sequenced input: naive CD4+ T cells from blood. The receptors stem from a man under 40 with type 1 diabetes.

The genes are TRBV5-4 and TRBJ1-1, with TRBD1 identical over 7 bases. The V and J ends lost 7 bases and 8 bases, in that order; junction bases with no gene match: 11. This CDR3 region has 13 residues. Germline V gives CDR1 SGHNT, CDR2 YYREEE (reference sequence). CDR3 protein: CASSRDSIAEAFF. In DNA, the CDR3 is TGTGCCAGCTCACGGGACAGTATAGCGGAAGCTTTCTTT.

The chain recombines TRBV5-1 with TRBJ2-3; 15 bases fit TRBD2. The CDR3 is made up of 16 amino acids. The V and J ends lost 3 bases and 9 bases, in that order; junction bases with no gene match: 8. Per the germline V gene, CDR1 is SGHRS and CDR2 is YFSETQ. CDR3 bases: TGCGCCAGCAGCTCAGGGACTAGCGGGGGGCCTGGAACGCAGTATTTT. This sequence encodes CASSSGTSGGPGTQYF. Full variable domain (outside the CDR3, taken from reference TRBV5-1 and TRBJ2-3): KAGVTQTPRYLIKTRGQQVTLSCSPISGHRSVSWYQQTPGQGLQFLFEYFSETQRNKGNFPGRFSGRQFSNSRSEMNVSTLELGDSALYLCASSSGTSGGPGTQYFGPGTRLTVL.

In its sample, this clone was seen a few times. This chain uses TRBV5-1 with TRBJ2-4, with TRBD1 as a possible D gene (6 bases). Trimming stripped 4 bases from V and 6 bases from J, with 14 bases between. Per the germline V gene, CDR1 is SGHRS and CDR2 is YFSETQ. This CDR3 is built from 14 residues. CDR3 region: CASSVQGYGNIQYF. CDR3 coding DNA: TGCGCCAGCAGCGTACAGGGTTACGGAAACATTCAGTACTTC.

The CDR3: CASGRTNEKLFF. CDR3 DNA: TGTGCCTCCGGGCGAACTAATGAAAAACTGTTTTTT. V and J are TRBV7-2 and TRBJ1-4; D gene ambiguous. CDR1 SGHTA and CDR2 FQGNSA come from the germline V gene. The CDR3 runs to 12 residues. V lost 11 bases and J lost 1, with 8 bases in between.

The chain has TRBV7-9 and TRBJ2-7; D might be TRBD1 (6 bases). Trimming removed 10 bases from V and 2 bases from J, with 24 bases in between. CDR3 length equals 16 residues. Germline V gene sequence: CDR1 SEHNR, CDR2 FQNEAQ (reference sequence). The DNA for the CDR3 is TGTGCCACCCAGCCAGGGGCCAGCTCACTTCCCTACGAGCAGTACTTC. The encoded protein is CATQPGASSLPYEQYF.

V and J are TRBV6-5 and TRBJ1-2; 7 bases map to TRBD1. The germline V gene has CDR1 MNHEY and CDR2 SVGAGI. The CDR3 has 15 residues. With 5 bases clipped from V and 4 bases from J, the junction kept 10 bases outside the gene matches. The CDR3 loop reads CASSKGQPQRYGYTF. The CDR3 coding sequence is TGTGCCAGCAGTAAGGGACAGCCTCAACGCTATGGCTACACCTTC.

The chain joins TRBV4-1 to TRBJ2-5; 9 bases fit TRBD1. The CDR3 has 19 amino acids. The V gene's germline CDR1 is MGHRA and CDR2 YSYEKL. V gave up 8 bases and J gave up 4 bases; unmatched junction bases: 23. CDR3 DNA sequence: TGCGCCAGCCAGCCAAGCTTGTTACAGGGGGCAATTTTCGGAGAGACCCAGTACTTC. Amino acids: CASQPSLLQGAIFGETQYF.

This chain connects TRBV11-3 to TRBJ1-1; D is unclear. Trimming removed 7 bases at V and 4 bases at J, with 13 bases between. Per the germline V gene, CDR1 is SGHNT and CDR2 is YENEEA. The CDR3 is 13 amino acids. CDR3 nucleotide sequence: TGTGCCAGCACCCAGGACCAAGGCACTGAAGCTTTCTTT. Translating gives CASTQDQGTEAFF.